Below, one TCR delta chain is given with its context. Its specificity is unknown. The sorted cells were CD3+ Vdelta1+ Vdelta2- thymocytes from alphabeta-depleted thymus. Purity of the sorted Vdelta1+ thymocytes ranged from roughly 97% to 99.6%. The template was reverse-transcribed extracted RNA. The CDR3 regions were amplified by multiplex PCR from V-gene primers to a constant-region primer. TCRdb applied CATT to the multiplex PCR reads for clone calling. The sample lists tens of thousands of delta-chain clones, more than 12% seen once, with roughly 0.37% in the top ten. The sample is drawn from a study of Vδ1+ human thymocytes. CDR3 size: 19 residues. V dropped 0 bases and J dropped 0; count of bases not matched to a gene: 11. Per the germline V gene, CDR1 is TSWWSYY and CDR2 is QGS. General study points: Many TRG clonotypes were shared between donors; TRD repertoires were essentially private. Highly polyclonal TRG and TRD repertoires with Gaussian CDR3 length distributions appeared in thymus. Unexpected Vdelta2 sequences could cause misinterpretation of bulk repertoire data.

This receptor was obtained from a girl in the first two years of life who had congenital heart surgery. This chain uses TRDV1 with TRDJ1; 9 nucleotides line up with TRDD3. The material sequenced was Vdelta1+ gamma-delta thymocytes from the thymus. Subset of the sample: FACS-sorted CD3+ TCRalphabeta- TCRVdelta1+ TCRVdelta2- thymocytes. This CDR3 is CALGELPPYSGGYTDKLIF. The CDR3 nucleotides are TGTGCTCTTGGGGAACTCCCCCCCTACTCTGGGGGATACACCGATAAACTCATCTTT.